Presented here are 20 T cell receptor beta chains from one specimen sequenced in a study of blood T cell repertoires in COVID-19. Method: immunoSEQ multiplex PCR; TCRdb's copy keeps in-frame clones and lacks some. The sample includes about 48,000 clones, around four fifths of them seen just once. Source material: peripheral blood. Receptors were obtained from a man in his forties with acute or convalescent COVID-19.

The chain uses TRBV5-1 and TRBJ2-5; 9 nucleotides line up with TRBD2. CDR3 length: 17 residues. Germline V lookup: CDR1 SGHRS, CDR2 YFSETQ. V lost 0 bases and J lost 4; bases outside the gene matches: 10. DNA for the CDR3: TGCGCCAGCAGCTTGGCAAGTGGCGGGGGGGCAGGAGAGACCCAGTACTTC. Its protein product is CASSLASGGGAGETQYF.

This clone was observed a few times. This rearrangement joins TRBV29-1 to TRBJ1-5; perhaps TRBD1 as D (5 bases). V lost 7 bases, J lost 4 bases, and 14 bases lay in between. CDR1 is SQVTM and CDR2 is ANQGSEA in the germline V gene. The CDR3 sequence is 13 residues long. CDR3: CSGAYAGNQPQHF. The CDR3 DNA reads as TGCAGCGGAGCATATGCAGGGAATCAGCCCCAGCATTTT.

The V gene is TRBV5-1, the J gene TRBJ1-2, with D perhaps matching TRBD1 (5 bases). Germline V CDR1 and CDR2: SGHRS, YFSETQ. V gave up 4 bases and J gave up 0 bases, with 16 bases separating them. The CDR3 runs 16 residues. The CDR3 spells CASSPRQQRANYGYTF. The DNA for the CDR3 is TGCGCCAGCAGCCCGAGACAGCAGAGAGCTAACTATGGCTACACCTTC.

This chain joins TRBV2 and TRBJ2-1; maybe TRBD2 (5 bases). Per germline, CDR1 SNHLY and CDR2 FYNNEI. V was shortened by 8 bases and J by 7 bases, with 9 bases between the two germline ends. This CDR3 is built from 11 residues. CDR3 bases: TGTGCCAGCCGGACTCATAATGAGCAGTTCTTC. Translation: CASRTHNEQFF.

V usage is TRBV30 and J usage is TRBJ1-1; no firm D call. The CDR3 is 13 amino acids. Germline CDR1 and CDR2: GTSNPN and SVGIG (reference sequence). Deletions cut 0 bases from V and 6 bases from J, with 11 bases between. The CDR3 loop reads CAWSVRETAEAFF. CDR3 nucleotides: TGTGCCTGGAGTGTACGGGAAACCGCTGAAGCTTTCTTT.

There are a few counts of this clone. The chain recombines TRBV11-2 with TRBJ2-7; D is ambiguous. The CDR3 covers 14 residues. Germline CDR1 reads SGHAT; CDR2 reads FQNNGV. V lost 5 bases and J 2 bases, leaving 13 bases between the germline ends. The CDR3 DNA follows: TGTGCCAGCAGCCAACCGCGATTTGCCTACGAGCAGTACTTC. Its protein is CASSQPRFAYEQYF.

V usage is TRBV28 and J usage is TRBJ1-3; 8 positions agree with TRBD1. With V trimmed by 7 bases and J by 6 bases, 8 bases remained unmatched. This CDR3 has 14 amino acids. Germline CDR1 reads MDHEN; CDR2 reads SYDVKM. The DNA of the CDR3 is TGTGCCAGCACCCGCCGACAGGGGTTAAACACCATATATTTT. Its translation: CASTRRQGLNTIYF.

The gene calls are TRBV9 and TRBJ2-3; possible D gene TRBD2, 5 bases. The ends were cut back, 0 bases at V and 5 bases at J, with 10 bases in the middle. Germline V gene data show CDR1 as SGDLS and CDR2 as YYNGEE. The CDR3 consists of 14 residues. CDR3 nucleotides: TGTGCCAGCAGCGTAGGGAGCGGCCAAGATACGCAGTATTTT. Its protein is CASSVGSGQDTQYF.

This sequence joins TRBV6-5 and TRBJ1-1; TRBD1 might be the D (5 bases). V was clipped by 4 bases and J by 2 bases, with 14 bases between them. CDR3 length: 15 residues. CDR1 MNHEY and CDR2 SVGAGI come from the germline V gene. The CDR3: CASSSRGVGNTEAFF. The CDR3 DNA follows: TGTGCCAGCAGTTCGCGGGGGGTTGGAAACACTGAAGCTTTCTTT.

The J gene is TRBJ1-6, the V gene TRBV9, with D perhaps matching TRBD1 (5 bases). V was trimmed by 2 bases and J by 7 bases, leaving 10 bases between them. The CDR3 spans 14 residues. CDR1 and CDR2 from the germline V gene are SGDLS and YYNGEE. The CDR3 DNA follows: TGTGCCAGCAGCGTTACGGACATAAATTCACCCCTCCACTTT. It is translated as CASSVTDINSPLHF.

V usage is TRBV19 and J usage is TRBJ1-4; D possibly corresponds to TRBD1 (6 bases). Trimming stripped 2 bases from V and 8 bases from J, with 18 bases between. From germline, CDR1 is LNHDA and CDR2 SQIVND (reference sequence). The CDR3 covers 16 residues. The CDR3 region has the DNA TGTGCCAGTAGTATAACCGCACAGGGAAGAGGAGAAAAACTGTTTTTT. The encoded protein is CASSITAQGRGEKLFF.

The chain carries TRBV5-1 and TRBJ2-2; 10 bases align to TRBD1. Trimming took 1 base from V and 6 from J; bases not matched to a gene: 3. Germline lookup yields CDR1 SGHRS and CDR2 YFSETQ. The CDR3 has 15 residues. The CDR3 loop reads CASSLLTGGPGELFF. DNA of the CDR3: TGCGCCAGCAGCTTGTTGACAGGGGGCCCCGGGGAGCTGTTTTTT.

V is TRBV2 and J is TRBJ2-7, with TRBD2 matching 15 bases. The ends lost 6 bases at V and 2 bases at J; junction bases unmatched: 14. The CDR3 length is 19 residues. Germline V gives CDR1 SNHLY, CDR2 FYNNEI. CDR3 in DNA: TGTGCCAGCAGCGCCGCCCCGGGACTAGCGGGGGGTAAAACCTACGAGCAGTACTTC. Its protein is CASSAAPGLAGGKTYEQYF. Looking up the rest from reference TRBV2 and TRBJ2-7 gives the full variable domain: EPEVTQTPSHQVTQMGQEVILRCVPISNHLYFYWYRQILGQKVEFLVSFYNNEISEKSEIFDDQFSVERPDGSNFTLKIRSTKLEDSAMYFCASSAAPGLAGGKTYEQYFGPGTRLTVT.

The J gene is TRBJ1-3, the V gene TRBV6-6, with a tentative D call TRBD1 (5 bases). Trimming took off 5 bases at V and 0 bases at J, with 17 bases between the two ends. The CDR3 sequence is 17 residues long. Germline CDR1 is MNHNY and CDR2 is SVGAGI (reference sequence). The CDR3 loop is CASSRTSPRDSGNTIYF. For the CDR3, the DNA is TGTGCCAGCAGTCGAACGTCTCCCAGGGACTCTGGAAACACCATATATTTT.

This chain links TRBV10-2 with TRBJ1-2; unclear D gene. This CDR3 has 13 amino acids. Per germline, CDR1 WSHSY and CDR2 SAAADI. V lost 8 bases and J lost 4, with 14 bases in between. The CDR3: CASWAGSGYGYTF. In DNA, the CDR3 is TGCGCCAGCTGGGCCGGAAGTGGCTATGGCTACACCTTC.

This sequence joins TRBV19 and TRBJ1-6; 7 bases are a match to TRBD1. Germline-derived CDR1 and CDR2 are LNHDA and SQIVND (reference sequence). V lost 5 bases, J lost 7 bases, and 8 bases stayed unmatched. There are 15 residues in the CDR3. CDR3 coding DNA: TGTGCCAGTAGTTCCTCCGGGACAGAGAATTCACCCCTCCACTTT. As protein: CASSSSGTENSPLHF.

This CDR3 reads CASSFLGGENIQYF. The CDR3 nucleotides read TGTGCCAGCAGCTTTTTGGGGGGAGAAAACATTCAGTACTTC. The chain is built from TRBV7-9 and TRBJ2-4; possible D gene TRBD2, 6 bases. CDR1 is SEHNR and CDR2 is FQNEAQ in the germline V gene (reference sequence). Trimming took 3 bases from V and 5 from J, leaving 11 bases between them. The CDR3 loop spans 14 amino acids.

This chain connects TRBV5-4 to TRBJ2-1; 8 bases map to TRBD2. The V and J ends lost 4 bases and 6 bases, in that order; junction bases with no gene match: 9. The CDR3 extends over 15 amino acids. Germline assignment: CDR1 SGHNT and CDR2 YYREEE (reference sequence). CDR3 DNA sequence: TGTGCCAGCAGCCTGCCGGGACTAGGGTCCAATGAGCAGTTCTTC. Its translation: CASSLPGLGSNEQFF.

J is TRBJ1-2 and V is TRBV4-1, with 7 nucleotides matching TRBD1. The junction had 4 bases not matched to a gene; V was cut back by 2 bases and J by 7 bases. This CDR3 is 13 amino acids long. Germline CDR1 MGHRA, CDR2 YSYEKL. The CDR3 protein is CASSQTGATGYTF. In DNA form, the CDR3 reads TGCGCCAGCAGCCAAACAGGGGCGACTGGCTACACCTTC.

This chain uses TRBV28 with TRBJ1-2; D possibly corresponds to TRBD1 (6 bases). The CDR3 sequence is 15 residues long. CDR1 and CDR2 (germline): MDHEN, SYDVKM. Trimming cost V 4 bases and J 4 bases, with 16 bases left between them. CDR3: CASSSPGAGGYGYTF. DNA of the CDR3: TGTGCCAGCAGTTCCCCAGGGGCGGGTGGCTATGGCTACACCTTC.